The sequence of this TCR beta chain was determined in a study of cytomegalovirus exposure and HLA in healthy donors. At the level of the study: Early released data comprised around 80 million unique TCRs from HLA-typed donors. Points from the study as a whole: Reports indicate that TCR beta sequences accurately predicted the HLA-A and HLA-B alleles of most subjects. A later analysis appeared to link common viral pathogens to several of the most significant clusters.

As regards this clone: Its antigen is unidentified.

From germline, CDR1 is SGHDN and CDR2 FVKESK. Trimming left V 0 bases short and J 7 bases short, with 7 bases between. This CDR3 has 12 amino acids. Primers included in the PCR were 60 Vbeta and 13 Jbeta primers. Libraries were prepared by immunoSEQ multiplex PCR; TCRdb keeps only in-frame clonotypes and omits some of them. The sample has around 100,000 clones; 75% to 85% are singletons. The chain employs TRBV14 and TRBJ2-7, with D possibly TRBD2 on 5 matching bases. Sequenced: PBMCs. This TCR was sampled from a woman between 50 and 59 years old in good health and CMV-seropositive. CDR3 coding DNA: TGTGCCAGCAGCCAAGATAGGAGGGAGCAGTACTTC. Its protein product is CASSQDRREQYF.